The 15 T cell receptor beta chains given below trace back to one sample, sequenced in a study of T cells after yellow fever vaccination. Via MiXCR, TCRdb re-called the 5' RACE reads, giving one row per CDR3 protein. The sample has around 260,000 distinct CDR3 sequences, about 5.2% seen once; the top ten hold about 3.5%. The sequencing here drew on CD4+ T cells sorted from PBMCs, taken on the day of the yellow fever booster vaccination. The receptors here all came from a man aged 18 to 30 who received the YFV17D yellow fever vaccine.

This clonotype has more than one count but fewer than ten. For the CDR3, the DNA is TGTGCCAGCAGCTTAACCAGGGGACGTGAGCAGTTCTTC. This codes for CASSLTRGREQFF. The chain is built from TRBV7-9 and TRBJ2-1; D is perhaps TRBD1 (6 bases). From germline, CDR1 is SEHNR and CDR2 FQNEAQ (reference sequence). Trimming stripped 2 bases from V and 9 bases from J, with 11 bases between. The CDR3 has 13 amino acids.

This chain connects TRBV5-1 to TRBJ1-1, with D unclear. Trimming removed 0 bases from V and 0 bases from J, with 9 bases in between. In germline, CDR1 is SGHRS, CDR2 YFSETQ. This CDR3 region has 15 residues. CDR3 nucleotide sequence: TGCGCCAGCAGCTTGGCCCAGCCTCTGAACACTGAAGCTTTCTTT. It yields the protein CASSLAQPLNTEAFF.

The genes are TRBV5-4 and TRBJ2-5, with TRBD1 matching 12 bases. The junction had 9 bases not matched to a gene; V was cut back by 4 bases and J by 5 bases. Germline V gives CDR1 SGHNT, CDR2 YYREEE (reference sequence). This CDR3 has 16 amino acids. Written as DNA, the CDR3 is TGTGCCAGCAGCGCACCCGGGACAGGGGGCCGTGAGACCCAGTACTTC. It specifies CASSAPGTGGRETQYF. Supplemented by reference TRBV5-4 and TRBJ2-5, the full variable domain reads ETGVTQSPTHLIKTRGQQVTLRCSSQSGHNTVSWYQQALGQGPQFIFQYYREEENGRGNFPPRFSGLQFPNYSSELNVNALELDDSALYLCASSAPGTGGRETQYFGPGTRLLVL.

This clonotype was observed a handful of times. V gene TRBV5-1 combines with J gene TRBJ1-1; 11 nucleotides match TRBD1. The CDR3 contains 17 residues. V was clipped by 4 bases and J by 4 bases; unmatched bases: 12. Germline CDR1 reads SGHRS; CDR2 reads YFSETQ. CDR3 sequence: CASSPLLTGTGGTEAFF. The CDR3 bases are TGCGCCAGCAGCCCCCTACTAACCGGGACAGGGGGCACTGAAGCTTTCTTT.

In this sample, this clonotype turned up many times. The chain uses TRBV6-5 and TRBJ2-2; perhaps TRBD1 as D (5 bases). Germline V gene data show CDR1 as MNHEY and CDR2 as SVGAGI. Trimming removed 0 bases at V and 2 bases at J, with 7 bases between. The length of the CDR3 is 15 residues. In nucleotides, the CDR3 is TGTGCCAGCAGTTACTCTGACAGCAACACCGGGGAGCTGTTTTTT. Translation gives CASSYSDSNTGELFF.

This clonotype was counted many times. This chain connects TRBV27 to TRBJ2-7; tentative D call: TRBD2 (5 bases). Germline V gives CDR1 MNHEY, CDR2 SMNVEV (reference sequence). This CDR3 is 13 amino acids long. V lost 6 bases and J lost 3, with 12 bases in between. CDR3 nucleotide sequence: TGTGCCAGCAGCCCCCTCGGGGTCTACGAGCAGTACGTC. Encoded protein: CASSPLGVYEQYV.

This clonotype has a handful of counts. This chain uses TRBV29-1 with TRBJ1-1, with D unresolved. In germline, CDR1 is SQVTM, CDR2 ANQGSEA. V was cut by 7 bases and J by 0 bases, with 15 bases left in between. The CDR3 contains 14 residues. The CDR3 here is CSGDKAGLNTEAFF. The CDR3 bases are TGCAGCGGCGATAAAGCAGGATTGAACACTGAAGCTTTCTTT.

The chain joins TRBV5-1 to TRBJ2-3, with TRBD2 identical over 10 bases. This CDR3 contains 15 residues. J gave up 7 bases and V 4 bases, and 9 bases lay outside the gene matches. The germline V gene has CDR1 SGHRS and CDR2 YFSETQ. DNA of the CDR3: TGCGCCAGCAGCATAGCGGGGGGAGAAATGCATACGCAGTATTTT. It encodes CASSIAGGEMHTQYF.

This clonotype was observed a few times. CDR3 in amino acids: CASSLVGPHTEAFF. The CDR3 region has the DNA TGTGCCAGCAGCTTAGTCGGCCCTCACACTGAAGCTTTCTTT. This chain uses TRBV7-2 with TRBJ1-1; no clear D. The CDR3 extends over 14 amino acids. Germline CDR1 is SGHTA and CDR2 is FQGNSA. Trimming removed 1 base from V and 3 bases from J, with 9 bases in between. The entire variable domain, with the rest obtained from reference TRBV7-2 and TRBJ1-1, is as follows: GAGVSQSPSNKVTEKGKDVELRCDPISGHTALYWYRQSLGQGLEFLIYFQGNSAPDKSGLPSDRFSAERTGGSVSTLTIQRTQQEDSAVYLCASSLVGPHTEAFFGQGTRLTVV.

This clonotype has a handful of counts. The V call is TRBV10-3, the J call TRBJ2-5, with D uncertain. The CDR3 loop spans 13 amino acids. Germline CDR1 is ENHRY and CDR2 is SYGVKD. The V end was cut by 8 bases, the J end by 1 base, with 11 bases between. The CDR3 region has the DNA TGTGCCATCGCCGTAGGGTCCCAAGAGACCCAGTACTTC. Translated: CAIAVGSQETQYF.

This chain joins TRBV5-1 and TRBJ2-3; D not certain. The V end was cut by 2 bases, the J end by 0 bases, with 7 bases between. Germline values: CDR1 SGHRS, CDR2 YFSETQ. The CDR3 spans 14 residues. CDR3 region: CASSFSVSTDTQYF. CDR3 sequence (DNA): TGCGCCAGCAGCTTTTCCGTAAGCACAGATACGCAGTATTTT.

The sample holds many counts of this clonotype. The chain is built from TRBV6-2 or TRBV6-3 and TRBJ2-5; the match to TRBD2 covers 7 bases. The germline V gene encodes CDR1 MNHEY and CDR2 SVGEGT. The CDR3 has 15 amino acids. V was clipped by 9 bases and J by 5 bases; unmatched bases: 15. The chain's CDR3 is CASSAWTGGWETQYF. The CDR3 DNA follows: TGTGCCAGTTCCGCTTGGACGGGGGGATGGGAGACCCAGTACTTC.

This clonotype was counted a few times. The chain links TRBV5-1 to TRBJ2-5, with 10 positions matching TRBD2. Germline values: CDR1 SGHRS, CDR2 YFSETQ. V was clipped by 6 bases and J by 3 bases; unmatched bases: 8. This CDR3 contains 15 residues. The DNA of the CDR3 is TGCGCCAGCACCGAGCGGGGGGGGCCAGAAGAGACCCAGTACTTC. This translates into CASTERGGPEETQYF. Filled out from reference TRBV5-1 and TRBJ2-5, the complete variable domain reads KAGVTQTPRYLIKTRGQQVTLSCSPISGHRSVSWYQQTPGQGLQFLFEYFSETQRNKGNFPGRFSGRQFSNSRSEMNVSTLELGDSALYLCASTERGGPEETQYFGPGTRLLVL.

This clonotype showed up many times. The genes are TRBV20-1 and TRBJ1-3; D perhaps matches TRBD1 (5 bases). Trimming took off 1 base at V and 2 bases at J, with 12 bases between the two ends. This CDR3 has 15 residues. The germline CDR1 and CDR2 sequences are DFQATT and SNEGSKA (reference sequence). The CDR3 here is CSARVAGGPGNTIYF. The CDR3 bases are TGCAGTGCTAGAGTCGCTGGGGGTCCTGGAAACACCATATATTTT.

This clonotype was recorded a few times. The chain couples TRBV2 to TRBJ1-2; no reliable D call. Trimming left V 5 bases short and J 1 base short, with 8 bases between. The CDR3 totals 13 residues. The germline V gene has CDR1 SNHLY and CDR2 FYNNEI. The DNA for the CDR3 is TGTGCCAGCAGTTGGGGTCTTAACTATGGCTACACCTTC. Its protein is CASSWGLNYGYTF.